The next 17 T cell receptor beta chains were all read from a single sample in a study of T cell responses to AZD1222 COVID-19 vaccine. Produced via immunoSEQ multiplex PCR; TCRdb's table is partial and in-frame only. This sample has 130,000 to 150,000 clones, with about 87% found just once. The input for sequencing was peripheral blood, taken on day 0 of AZD1222 vaccination. The receptors here all came from an adult in good health.

The genes are TRBV14 and TRBJ2-7; possibly TRBD1 for D (6 bases). Germline V gives CDR1 SGHDN, CDR2 FVKESK. This CDR3 comprises 13 residues. V was clipped by 5 bases and J by 5 bases, with 13 bases between them. The CDR3 loop reads CASSTPRGHEQYF. DNA for the CDR3: TGTGCCAGCAGCACACCCAGGGGCCACGAGCAGTACTTC.

The chain joins TRBV24-1 to TRBJ2-5; no reliable D call. The ends were cut back, 2 bases at V and 5 bases at J, with 11 bases in the middle. This CDR3 comprises 14 residues. Germline CDR1 is KGHDR and CDR2 is SFDVKD. CDR3 DNA: TGTGCCACCAGTGATTCATATGGGCTGGAGACCCAGTACTTC. Translation: CATSDSYGLETQYF.

The chain employs TRBV4-3 and TRBJ2-2; D is perhaps TRBD1 (5 bases). V was cut by 6 bases and J by 4 bases, with 12 bases left in between. The CDR3 covers 14 residues. Per the germline V gene, CDR1 is LGHNA and CDR2 is YSLEER. The CDR3 spells CASRGQGSTGELFF. The DNA for the CDR3 is TGCGCCAGCAGGGGGCAGGGTAGCACCGGGGAGCTGTTTTTT.

This rearrangement joins TRBV7-9 to TRBJ1-1; D is unresolved. CDR3 length: 14 residues. Trimming left V 6 bases short and J 4 bases short, with 15 bases between. Germline V gene data show CDR1 as SEHNR and CDR2 as FQNEAQ (reference sequence). The CDR3 spells CASSLTTSATEAFF. CDR3 DNA sequence: TGTGCCAGCAGTTTAACCACCTCGGCCACTGAAGCTTTCTTT. Full variable domain (remainder filled in from reference TRBV7-9 and TRBJ1-1): DTGVSQNPRHKITKRGQNVTFRCDPISEHNRLYWYRQTLGQGPEFLTYFQNEAQLEKSRLLSDRFSAERPKGSFSTLEIQRTEQGDSAMYLCASSLTTSATEAFFGQGTRLTVV.

This chain connects TRBV5-6 to TRBJ1-1; 9 nucleotides agree with TRBD1. There are 16 residues in the CDR3. The V and J ends lost 0 bases and 5 bases, in that order; junction bases with no gene match: 8. Germline assignment: CDR1 SGHDT and CDR2 YYEEEE. In nucleotides, the CDR3 is TGTGCCAGCAGCTTGGTCCCGGGACAGGGTGTAACTGAAGCTTTCTTT. Translating it yields CASSLVPGQGVTEAFF.

The gene calls are TRBV14 and TRBJ2-5; no definite D call. The CDR3 has 15 amino acids. The V end lost 0 bases, the J end lost 2 bases, and 10 bases lay between the germline ends. The germline V gene has CDR1 SGHDN and CDR2 FVKESK. CDR3 coding DNA: TGTGCCAGCAGCCAAGACCGGCAGCATCAAGAGACCCAGTACTTC. Its protein product is CASSQDRQHQETQYF.

The V and J genes are TRBV18 and TRBJ1-3; D possibly corresponds to TRBD1 (5 bases). CDR3 length: 15 residues. Germline V gene lookup returns CDR1 KGHSH and CDR2 LQKENI. Trimming took off 1 base at V and 8 bases at J, with 15 bases between the two ends. The DNA for the CDR3 is TGTGCCAGCTCACCACAGGGGCTTATGAGTGACACCATATATTTT. It translates to CASSPQGLMSDTIYF.

The chain carries TRBV28 and TRBJ1-2; TRBD1 matches 11 bases. This CDR3 has 15 amino acids. Germline lookup yields CDR1 MDHEN and CDR2 SYDVKM. After removal of 5 bases from V and 7 bases from J, the junction contained 9 bases not matched to a gene. The CDR3 here is CASSLGDRGYGGYTF. The DNA of the CDR3 is TGTGCCAGCAGTCTAGGGGACAGGGGGTATGGTGGCTACACCTTC.

J is TRBJ2-1 and V is TRBV7-6; a possible D gene is TRBD1 (5 bases). The germline CDR1 and CDR2 sequences are SGHVS and FNYEAQ. The V gene lost 3 bases and the J gene lost 4 bases, with 16 bases spanning the gap. The CDR3 has 16 amino acids. For the CDR3, the DNA is TGTGCCAGCAGCTTGAACCAGGGAAACCGATACAATGAGCAGTTCTTC. It translates to CASSLNQGNRYNEQFF.

This clone was seen only once. The V gene is TRBV5-5, the J gene TRBJ1-3, with TRBD1 matching 9 bases. The junction had 3 bases not matched to a gene; V was cut back by 1 base and J by 7 bases. This CDR3 contains 14 residues. Germline V gene data show CDR1 as SGHKS and CDR2 as YYEKEE (reference sequence). CDR3 residues: CASSLIGQGNTIYF. For the CDR3, the DNA is TGTGCCAGCAGCTTGATTGGACAGGGGAACACCATATATTTT.

The chain employs TRBV28 and TRBJ1-4; 8 bases align to TRBD1. With 5 bases clipped from V and 7 bases from J, the junction kept 12 bases outside the gene matches. Germline values: CDR1 MDHEN, CDR2 SYDVKM. CDR3 size: 16 residues. The CDR3 DNA reads as TGTGCCAGCAGTCCTCAGGGGGCGCATCCTAGTGAAAAACTGTTTTTT. This sequence encodes CASSPQGAHPSEKLFF.

The rearrangement links TRBV6-5 to TRBJ1-5; D possibly corresponds to TRBD1 (6 bases). The CDR3 runs to 11 residues. V was pared by 6 bases and J by 9 bases, with 9 bases between. Per the germline V gene, CDR1 is MNHEY and CDR2 is SVGAGI. CDR3 region: CASSEDRPQHF. The CDR3 region has the DNA TGTGCCAGCAGCGAGGACAGGCCCCAGCATTTT.

The chain links TRBV29-1 to TRBJ2-2, with D perhaps TRBD1 or TRBD2 (5 bases each). The CDR3 contains 14 residues. The V and J ends lost 3 bases and 4 bases respectively, with 12 bases between them. Germline V gene data show CDR1 as SQVTM and CDR2 as ANQGSEA. Here the CDR3 reads CSVEWGSGTGELFF. The DNA for the CDR3 is TGCAGCGTTGAGTGGGGGAGTGGCACCGGGGAGCTGTTTTTT.

The rearrangement joins TRBV5-4 to TRBJ2-2; the D gene is possibly TRBD2 (5 bases). The germline CDR1 and CDR2 sequences are SGHNT and YYREEE (reference sequence). The CDR3 totals 16 residues. Trimming left V 2 bases short and J 1 base short, with 12 bases between. The CDR3 loop reads CASSFPGGQNTGELFF. For the CDR3, the DNA is TGTGCCAGCAGCTTCCCGGGCGGGCAGAACACCGGGGAGCTGTTTTTT.

This clone was seen only a few times. The V gene is TRBV4-2, the J gene TRBJ2-1; 7 nucleotides line up with TRBD2. This CDR3 has 16 amino acids. Trimming took 1 base from V and 8 from J; bases not matched to a gene: 11. In germline, CDR1 is LGHNA, CDR2 YNFKEQ. The CDR3 protein is CASSQGSQAGIDEQFF. The CDR3 DNA follows: TGTGCCAGCAGCCAAGGGTCCCAAGCGGGGATCGATGAGCAGTTCTTC.

This sequence joins TRBV13 and TRBJ2-1; 11 bases fit TRBD2. V was clipped by 2 bases and J by 8 bases; unmatched bases: 8. There are 16 residues in the CDR3. Germline-derived CDR1 and CDR2 are PRHDT and FYEKMQ (reference sequence). This CDR3 reads CASSLLGLAASYEQFF. Here the CDR3 DNA reads TGTGCCAGCAGCTTATTGGGACTAGCGGCGAGCTATGAGCAGTTCTTC.

In its sample, this clone was seen a few times. V and J are TRBV7-8 and TRBJ2-7, with D uncertain. The CDR3 spans 18 residues. The germline gives CDR1 SGHVS, CDR2 FQNEAQ. Trimming took 2 bases from V and 2 from J, leaving 22 bases between them. Here the CDR3 DNA reads TGTGCCAGCAGCTTAATAGGTGGATTTAGCAGTCCGACCTACGAGCAGTACTTC. Its translation: CASSLIGGFSSPTYEQYF. The full variable domain, with the rest looked up from reference TRBV7-8 and TRBJ2-7, is GAGVSQSPRYKVAKRGQDVALRCDPISGHVSLFWYQQALGQGPEFLTYFQNEAQLDKSGLPSDRFFAERPEGSVSTLKIQRTQQEDSAVYLCASSLIGGFSSPTYEQYFGPGTRLTVT.